This T cell receptor beta chain was obtained from a study of blood T cells in healthy people across ages. A second PCR, run for 7 to 11 cycles, used a sample-barcoded 5' primer plus a J-beta primer mix. MiXCR, applied by TCRdb to the 5' RACE reads, yields one record per CDR3 protein. Found here are 1.5 million to 1.9 million distinct CDR3 sequences, roughly 43% of them singletons; the top ten hold over 3.5%. Germline assignment: CDR1 DFQATT and CDR2 SNEGSKA (reference sequence). The V end was cut by 7 bases, the J end by 8 bases, with 20 bases between. The CDR3 runs 13 residues. This clonotype was counted between two and nine times. Donor samples were obtained from healthy Caucasian individuals from Russia, aged 6 to 90. Whenever a sample was processed, at least 6.5 million PBMCs were isolated.

The receptor was derived from a woman aged 18-30 years in good health. Material for sequencing was blood. The rearrangement links TRBV20-1 to TRBJ2-5, with D perhaps matching TRBD2 (6 bases). CDR3 sequence reads: CSVREGDFGTQYF. The CDR3 DNA is TGCAGTGTGAGAGAAGGGGACTTTGGAACCCAGTACTTC.